A selection of T cell receptor beta chains follows, all from one sample in a study of blood T cell repertoires in COVID-19. The assay was immunoSEQ multiplex PCR, and TCRdb's table has in-frame clones only and misses some. Of some 47,000 clones in the sample, 90% were seen once. Sequences were obtained from peripheral blood. The receptors shown here come from a man between 65 and 79 years old with acute or convalescent COVID-19. CDR3s include the opening cysteine and the closing phenylalanine or tryptophan. The D gene is left open where the match is weak. The listing skips clone size in some rows; elsewhere it reads once, few, many or a size class.

d_call,v_call,j_call,clone_size,cdr3_aa,cdr3_nt
NA,TRBV18,TRBJ2-1,few,CASTTGPAEQFF,TGTGCCAGCACCACAGGGCCGGCTGAGCAGTTCTTC
NA,TRBV7-8,TRBJ2-5,few,CASSPRGQETQYF,TGTGCCAGCAGCCCCAGGGGCCAAGAGACCCAGTACTTC
TRBD2,TRBV24-1,TRBJ2-7,NA,CATSAPSTSGDSYEQYF,TGTGCCACCAGTGCCCCCTCCACTAGCGGGGACTCCTACGAGCAGTACTTC
NA,TRBV7-9,TRBJ1-1,NA,CASSLAMTVNTEAFF,TGTGCCAGCAGCTTAGCTATGACAGTGAACACTGAAGCTTTCTTT
NA,TRBV19,TRBJ1-1,NA,CASSEGTVGGTEAFF,TGTGCCAGTAGTGAGGGGACCGTCGGGGGGACTGAAGCTTTCTTT
NA,TRBV7-9,TRBJ1-1,few,CASSVLTGNTEAFF,TGTGCCAGCAGCGTACTTACGGGAAACACTGAAGCTTTCTTT
TRBD2,TRBV18,TRBJ2-3,NA,CASRSGGVTDTQYF,TGTGCCAGCCGTAGCGGGGGAGTCACAGATACGCAGTATTTT
TRBD1,TRBV5-4,TRBJ2-6,NA,CASSKKPGGAGSGANVLTF,TGTGCCAGCAGCAAGAAACCAGGGGGCGCGGGGTCTGGGGCCAACGTCCTGACTTTC
NA,TRBV7-2,TRBJ2-1,NA,CASSSHRDYNEQFF,TGTGCCAGCAGCTCACACAGGGACTACAATGAGCAGTTCTTC
NA,TRBV6-1,TRBJ1-2,NA,CASSDPSGGIALYGYTF,TGTGCCAGCAGTGACCCCAGTGGGGGCATCGCCCTCTATGGCTACACCTTC
TRBD1,TRBV6-5,TRBJ1-2,NA,CASGGQGLISGGYTF,TGTGCCAGCGGGGGACAGGGTCTAATTTCGGGTGGCTACACCTTC
NA,TRBV7-9,TRBJ2-7,NA,CASSSGEKPYEQYF,TGTGCCAGCAGCTCCGGGGAAAAGCCCTACGAGCAGTACTTC
TRBD1,TRBV14,TRBJ1-4,NA,CASSRAQGQGEKLFF,TGTGCCAGCAGTCGCGCACAGGGGCAGGGTGAAAAACTGTTTTTT
TRBD1,TRBV5-4,TRBJ2-3,NA,CASIDRDSSSTDTQYF,TGTGCCAGCATCGACAGGGATTCATCTAGCACAGATACGCAGTATTTT
TRBD1,TRBV9,TRBJ1-6,once,CASSAPSGGWNSPLHF,TGTGCCAGCAGCGCCCCTTCAGGGGGCTGGAATTCACCCCTCCACTTT
TRBD1,TRBV15,TRBJ1-1,NA,CATSRDGQGATEAFF,TGTGCCACCAGCAGAGATGGTCAGGGGGCAACTGAAGCTTTCTTT
NA,TRBV28,TRBJ2-7,NA,CASSFGGQYEQYF,TGTGCCAGCAGTTTCGGGGGGCAATACGAGCAGTACTTC
NA,TRBV4-2,TRBJ1-4,NA,CASSHRQGATNEKLFF,TGTGCCAGCAGCCATCGCCAGGGTGCAACTAATGAAAAACTGTTTTTT
TRBD1,TRBV7-9,TRBJ2-2,NA,CASSPWDSLNTGELFF,TGTGCCAGCAGCCCCTGGGACAGCCTGAACACCGGGGAGCTGTTTTTT
NA,TRBV18,TRBJ1-3,NA,CASSPSAAAVNTIYF,TGTGCCAGCTCACCCAGTGCGGCGGCTGTAAACACCATATATTTT
NA,TRBV24-1,TRBJ1-5,few,CATGGGGGQPQHF,TGTGCCACCGGTGGGGGAGGAGGGCAGCCCCAGCATTTT
TRBD1,TRBV5-1,TRBJ1-6,NA,CASSLGTGAISPLHF,TGCGCCAGCAGCTTGGGAACAGGGGCCATTTCACCCCTCCACTTT
TRBD2,TRBV7-9,TRBJ2-3,NA,CASSPGTSGFTDTQYF,TGTGCCAGCAGCCCCGGGACTAGCGGATTCACAGATACGCAGTATTTT
TRBD2,TRBV30,TRBJ2-7,NA,CAWRERGGSYEQYF,TGTGCCTGGAGAGAGCGCGGGGGCTCCTACGAGCAGTACTTC
NA,TRBV5-6,TRBJ1-2,NA,CASSPNRDGGYTF,TGTGCCAGCAGCCCCAACAGGGATGGCGGCTACACCTTC
NA,TRBV19,TRBJ1-5,NA,CASRKQVSNQPQHF,TGTGCCAGTAGAAAACAGGTCTCGAATCAGCCCCAGCATTTT
TRBD1,TRBV19,TRBJ1-1,NA,CASSPTYRGSTEAFF,TGTGCCAGTAGTCCTACCTACAGGGGAAGTACTGAAGCTTTCTTT
NA,TRBV6-5,TRBJ2-7,NA,CATQAIYEQYF,TGTGCCACCCAGGCCATCTACGAGCAGTACTTC
TRBD1,TRBV19,TRBJ1-4,medium-sized,CASSPTGYEKLFF,TGTGCCAGTAGTCCGACAGGGTATGAAAAACTGTTTTTT
TRBD1,TRBV19,TRBJ2-7,NA,CASSSGQGGTYEQYF,TGTGCCAGTAGTTCCGGACAGGGGGGGACCTACGAGCAGTACTTC
NA,TRBV7-3,TRBJ2-2,few,CASSFPHKYTGELFF,TGTGCCAGCAGCTTCCCCCACAAATACACCGGGGAGCTGTTTTTT
NA,TRBV2,TRBJ2-3,NA,CASSPTSDTQYF,TGTGCCAGCAGTCCGACTTCAGATACGCAGTATTTT
NA,TRBV7-7,TRBJ1-2,NA,CASNSSVYYGYTF,TGTGCTAGCAACTCTAGTGTCTACTATGGCTACACCTTC
NA,TRBV10-3,TRBJ1-2,NA,CAISEQGRGYGYTF,TGTGCCATCAGTGAACAGGGCCGCGGTTATGGCTACACCTTC
NA,TRBV4-2,TRBJ2-1,NA,CASSQYHREKDEQFF,TGTGCCAGCAGCCAATACCACAGGGAGAAGGATGAGCAGTTCTTC
TRBD1,TRBV19,TRBJ1-1,once,CASGHNRGLAEAFF,TGTGCCAGTGGTCACAACAGGGGGCTCGCTGAAGCTTTCTTT
NA,TRBV19,TRBJ2-1,NA,CAASKILYNEQFF,TGTGCCGCGAGTAAGATCTTATACAATGAGCAGTTCTTC
NA,TRBV6-6,TRBJ1-3,NA,CASSYKQVGSGNTIYF,TGTGCCAGCAGTTACAAACAGGTTGGCTCTGGAAACACCATATATTTT
NA,TRBV4-3,TRBJ1-3,once,CASSQDVTVNSGNTIYF,TGCGCCAGCAGCCAAGATGTTACAGTTAACTCTGGAAACACCATATATTTT
NA,TRBV5-5,TRBJ2-1,NA,CASSLVPVGVANEQFF,TGTGCCAGCAGCTTGGTTCCGGTGGGAGTCGCCAATGAGCAGTTCTTC
NA,TRBV11-2,TRBJ2-1,NA,CASSLLELVGQEQFF,TGTGCCAGCAGCTTATTGGAGCTTGTGGGGCAGGAGCAGTTCTTC
TRBD1,TRBV11-2,TRBJ1-4,NA,CASSSSRDRGWGEKLFF,TGTGCCAGCAGCTCCTCCCGGGACAGGGGATGGGGGGAAAAACTGTTTTTT
NA,TRBV6-2/TRBV6-3,TRBJ1-2,NA,CASSYTGKDGYTF,TGTGCCAGCAGTTATACAGGGAAGGATGGCTACACCTTC
NA,TRBV7-2,TRBJ1-2,NA,CATSQGPSNYGYTF,TGTGCCACCTCACAGGGCCCCTCTAACTATGGCTACACCTTC
TRBD2,TRBV9,TRBJ2-3,NA,CASSALAVSTDTQYF,TGTGCCAGCAGCGCTCTAGCGGTTAGCACAGATACGCAGTATTTT